These T cell receptor beta chains were read from a single sample in a study of radiotherapy plus CTLA-4 blockade in lung cancer. The assay was immunoSEQ multiplex PCR, and TCRdb's table has in-frame clones only and misses some. Altogether roughly 66,000 clones are present, roughly four fifths being singletons, with the ten largest covering less than 5%. The sequencing here drew on peripheral blood, taken from a patient treated with radiotherapy plus ipilimumab. These receptors were collected from a human donor with non-small cell lung cancer who had a partial response to radiotherapy plus ipilimumab. The CDR3 runs from the conserved cysteine through the conserved F or W. A D gene is named only where the DNA matches it firmly. Clone sizes are given selectively: once, few, many, or a class where the clone is expanded.

TRBD2	TRBV7-2	16	TRBJ2-1	.	TGTGCCAGCAGCTTAGAGGCACTAGCGGCCTACAATGAGCAGTTCTTC	CASSLEALAAYNEQFF
TRBD2	TRBV5-6	15	TRBJ2-1	.	TGTGCCAGCAGCTTTAGACTAGCGGGAGTTTCGGAGCAGTTCTTC	CASSFRLAGVSEQFF
.	TRBV11-2	17	TRBJ2-2	few	TGTGCCAGCAGCTTATTCTCTAGCGAGAAAAACACCGGGGAGCTGTTTTTT	CASSLFSSEKNTGELFF
.	TRBV7-7	14	TRBJ2-5	once	TGTGCCAGCAGCATAGCGGGACAGCAAGAGACCCAGTACTTC	CASSIAGQQETQYF
.	TRBV28	14	TRBJ1-3	.	TGTGCCAGCAGTTGGAGGACCTCTGGAAACACCATATATTTT	CASSWRTSGNTIYF
TRBD2	TRBV5-6	15	TRBJ2-2	.	TGTGCCAGCAGCGCACTAGCGGGAGCGGTCGGGGAGCTGTTTTTT	CASSALAGAVGELFF
TRBD1	TRBV19	15	TRBJ1-5	.	TGTGCCAGTACCTCTCGGGGACAGGGCAATCAGCCCCAGCATTTT	CASTSRGQGNQPQHF
.	TRBV29-1	15	TRBJ2-1	.	TGCAGCGTTGGACAAGGTTCGTCTGGCGACAATGAGCAGTTCTTC	CSVGQGSSGDNEQFF
TRBD2	TRBV28	13	TRBJ2-7	.	TGTGCCAGCAGCTCCGGCGGGGGCTACGAGCAGTACTTC	CASSSGGGYEQYF
.	TRBV19	12	TRBJ1-1	.	TGTGCCAGTAGGGGGGCCGACACTGAAGCTTTCTTT	CASRGADTEAFF
TRBD2	TRBV5-1	15	TRBJ2-7	.	TGCGCCAGCAGCTTGGATCGACTAGCCGGAGGCGAGCAGTACTTC	CASSLDRLAGGEQYF
TRBD1	TRBV6-5	14	TRBJ1-5	.	TGTGCCAGCAGTTCCGGGACAGTAGGTCAGCCCCAGCATTTT	CASSSGTVGQPQHF
.	TRBV28	13	TRBJ1-5	.	TGTGCCAGCAGAACAGGGTCGAGTCAGCCCCAGCATTTT	CASRTGSSQPQHF
TRBD1	TRBV29-1	14	TRBJ2-5	.	TGCAGCGTTGAGGCGGACAGGGGGCGAGAGACCCAGTACTTC	CSVEADRGRETQYF
.	TRBV27	11	TRBJ2-7	once	TGTGCCAGCAGTACAGGTGTCGAGCAGTACTTC	CASSTGVEQYF
.	TRBV27	14	TRBJ1-4	.	TGTGCCAGCAGTTTATTCGGGTTTGGGGAAAAACTGTTTTTT	CASSLFGFGEKLFF
.	TRBV6-1	17	TRBJ1-1	.	TGTGCCAGCAGTGAAGAGGGAGGCGCAAAGCCGAACACTGAAGCTTTCTTT	CASSEEGGAKPNTEAFF
TRBD2	TRBV7-9	15	TRBJ2-1	.	TGTGCCAGCAGCAGTAGCGGGAGGGGATACAATGAGCAGTTCTTC	CASSSSGRGYNEQFF
.	TRBV11-1	11	TRBJ1-1	.	TGTGCCAGCAGCTTTGCAGCTGAAGCTTTCTTT	CASSFAAEAFF
.	TRBV28	14	TRBJ2-7	once	TGTGCCAGCAGCGAGGGCCTGACAGGTTACGAGCAGTACTTC	CASSEGLTGYEQYF
.	TRBV20-1	11	TRBJ2-7	.	TGCAGTGCTAGGGCCTCCTACGAGCAGTACTTC	CSARASYEQYF
TRBD1	TRBV7-9	13	TRBJ2-7	.	TGTGCCAGCAGGTTGGGGACAGGGAACGAGCAGTACTTC	CASRLGTGNEQYF
TRBD1	TRBV19	15	TRBJ1-4	.	TGTGCCAGTAGTTTACCCCAGGGGGCCGGTGAAAAACTGTTTTTT	CASSLPQGAGEKLFF
TRBD1	TRBV5-1	15	TRBJ2-5	.	TGCGCCAGCAGCTTGGGGGACAGGGGGGTAGAGACCCAGTACTTC	CASSLGDRGVETQYF
TRBD2	TRBV4-1	21	TRBJ2-7	few	TGCGCCAGCAGCCAAGTCCCGGGGATCCACGGGACTAGCGGGAGGGCCTACGAGCAGTACTTC	CASSQVPGIHGTSGRAYEQYF